The sequence of this T cell receptor (beta chain) was determined in a study of blood T cells in healthy people across ages. The CDR3 is 15 amino acids. Germline-derived CDR1 and CDR2 are SGHTA and FQGTGA. With V trimmed by 3 bases and J by 4 bases, 7 bases remained unmatched. It was with a sample-barcoded 5' primer and a J-beta primer mix that a second PCR of about 7 to 12 cycles was run. TCRdb re-derived calls from the 5' RACE reads in MiXCR, one entry per CDR3 protein. The table has about 1.8 million distinct CDR3 sequences, about 50% seen once. Each sample had at least 6.5 million PBMCs isolated. Total RNA amounts of at least 5.5 micrograms were extracted per sample.

The rearrangement links TRBV7-3 to TRBJ2-3, with TRBD1 matching 7 bases. The clonotype originates from a woman between 40 and 55 years old in good health. Sequencing used blood. CDR3 sequence reads: CASSFGTDAPDTQYF. CDR3 bases: TGTGCCAGCAGCTTTGGGACAGACGCCCCAGATACGCAGTATTTT.